The next 12 T cell receptor beta chains were all read from a single sample in a study of T cells expressing NK-cell markers. Reanalyzing the 5' RACE reads, TCRdb keeps one entry per CDR3 protein, without DNA. In all, the sample yields over 250,000 distinct CDR3 sequences. The sequenced material came from blood T cells: a sorted CD56 or NKG2C T cell subset, CD4+ or CD8+ T cells, or bulk PBMC T cells (not recorded which). Receptors were obtained from a woman aged 18 to 69 in good health.

The CDR3 region is CASTVGAATNEKLFF. The chain joins TRBV6-1 to TRBJ1-4; TCRdb reports TRBD1, a call that lacks DNA to check it against. There are 15 residues in the CDR3. CDR1 is MNHNS, CDR2 SASEGT, per germline.

The chain employs TRBV20-1 and TRBJ2-3; the D call from TCRdb, TRBD1, cannot be confirmed without DNA. Germline CDR1 DFQATT, CDR2 SNEGSKA (reference sequence). The CDR3 is 14 residues long. The chain's CDR3 is CSATPLKPVLTQYF.

The rearrangement joins TRBV20-1 to TRBJ2-3; TCRdb gives TRBD1 as the D gene, but with no DNA this cannot be confirmed. This CDR3 spans 14 amino acids. The germline V gene has CDR1 DFQATT and CDR2 SNEGSKA (reference sequence). The CDR3 is CSAARGASTDTQYF.

The chain joins TRBV29-1 to TRBJ1-1; with no DNA, the TCRdb D assignment of TRBD1 cannot be verified. Germline-derived CDR1 and CDR2 are SQVTM and ANQGSEA. CDR3 length: 14 residues. The CDR3: CSVEDWGDTPEAFF.

The chain combines TRBV12-3 or TRBV12-4 with TRBJ1-1; TCRdb's assignment of TRBD1 cannot be checked, as there is no DNA. The CDR3 contains 13 residues. The CDR3 sequence is CASSLIRGPEAFF.

This chain joins TRBV18 and TRBJ1-4; TCRdb returns TRBD1, unconfirmable since there is no DNA. There are 16 residues in the CDR3. Looked up from germline, CDR1 is KGHSH and CDR2 is LQKENI. The CDR3 loop is CASSPLQGETNEKLFF.

The V gene is TRBV15, the J gene TRBJ2-1. The germline CDR1 and CDR2 sequences are LNHNV and YYDKDF (reference sequence). CDR3 size: 15 residues. Here the CDR3 reads CATSRDDSFANEQFF.

The chain joins TRBV7-6 to TRBJ2-2; TCRdb's assignment of TRBD1 cannot be checked, as there is no DNA. Germline CDR1 reads SGHVS; CDR2 reads FNYEAQ. This CDR3 is built from 15 residues. The CDR3 spells CASRPTGANTGELFF. The entire variable domain, with the rest obtained from reference TRBV7-6 and TRBJ2-2, is as follows: GAGVSQSPRYKVTKRGQDVALRCDPISGHVSLYWYRQALGQGPEFLTYFNYEAQQDKSGLPNDRFSAERPEGSISTLTIQRTEQRDSAMYRCASRPTGANTGELFFGEGSRLTVL.

The chain's CDR3 is CSARDRLAGGIGELFF. V gene TRBV20-1 combines with J gene TRBJ2-2; there is no DNA to check the TCRdb D call of TRBD2. CDR1 is DFQATT, CDR2 SNEGSKA, per germline (reference sequence). CDR3 length: 16 amino acids.

This chain uses TRBV12-5 with TRBJ1-5; TCRdb indicates TRBD1, and absent DNA this call remains unverified. CDR1 and CDR2 (germline): LGHNT, FRNRAP. This CDR3 has 14 amino acids. Here the CDR3 reads CASGTGYSNQPQHF.

This sequence joins TRBV7-3 and TRBJ2-7; TCRdb reports TRBD1, a call that lacks DNA to check it against. This CDR3 contains 15 residues. CDR1 SGHTA and CDR2 FQGTGA come from the germline V gene. This chain's CDR3 is CASSPQTGLTVEQYF.

The chain has TRBV4-1 and TRBJ1-2. Per the germline V gene, CDR1 is MGHRA and CDR2 is YSYEKL. This CDR3 spans 13 amino acids. The CDR3 sequence: CASRRDGLYGYTF.